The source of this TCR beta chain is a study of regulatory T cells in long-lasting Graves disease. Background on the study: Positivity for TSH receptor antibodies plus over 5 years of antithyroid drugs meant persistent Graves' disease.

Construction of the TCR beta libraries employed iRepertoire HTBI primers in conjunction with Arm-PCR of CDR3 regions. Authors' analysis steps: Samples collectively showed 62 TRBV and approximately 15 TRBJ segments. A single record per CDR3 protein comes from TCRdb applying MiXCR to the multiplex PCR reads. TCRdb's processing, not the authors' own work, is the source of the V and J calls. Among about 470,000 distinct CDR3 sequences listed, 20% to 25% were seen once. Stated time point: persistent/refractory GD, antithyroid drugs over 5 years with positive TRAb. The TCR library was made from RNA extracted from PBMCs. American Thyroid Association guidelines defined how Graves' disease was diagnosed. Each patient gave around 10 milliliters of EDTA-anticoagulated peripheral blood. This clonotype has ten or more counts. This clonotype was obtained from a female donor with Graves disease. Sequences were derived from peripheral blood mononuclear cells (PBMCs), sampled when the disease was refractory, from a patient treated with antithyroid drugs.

CDR3 region: CAWSLSGGYGGELFF. CDR3 DNA: TGTGCCTGGAGCCTCTCGGGAGGGTACGGGGGGGAGCTGTTTTTT. The chain uses TRBV30 and TRBJ2-2; 8 bases are shared with TRBD2. The CDR3 runs to 15 residues. Germline V gene sequence: CDR1 GTSNPN, CDR2 SVGIG (reference sequence). V lost 3 bases and J lost 8; bases outside the gene matches: 11.